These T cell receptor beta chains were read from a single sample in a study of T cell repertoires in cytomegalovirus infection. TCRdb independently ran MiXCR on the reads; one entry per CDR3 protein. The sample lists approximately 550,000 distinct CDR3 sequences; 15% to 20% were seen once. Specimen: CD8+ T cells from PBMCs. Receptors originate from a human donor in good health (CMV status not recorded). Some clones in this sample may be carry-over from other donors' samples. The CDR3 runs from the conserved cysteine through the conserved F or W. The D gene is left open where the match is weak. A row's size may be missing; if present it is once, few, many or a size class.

CASSDRQEDTQYF | TGTGCCAGCAGTGACCGTCAGGAGGATACGCAGTATTTT | TRBJ2-3 | TRBV6-4 | . | .
CASSESPYLQETQYF | TGTGCCAGCAGTGAAAGCCCGTATCTCCAAGAGACCCAGTACTTC | TRBJ2-5 | TRBV2 | . | .
CASSLWEGEKLFF | TGTGCCAGCAGTTTATGGGAGGGGGAAAAACTGTTTTTT | TRBJ1-4 | TRBV27 | . | .
CASSYSANTEAFF | TGTGCCAGCAGTTACTCGGCCAACACTGAAGCTTTCTTT | TRBJ1-1 | TRBV6-5 | many | .
CATSRERGLASYEQYF | TGTGCCACCAGCAGGGAGAGGGGACTAGCGTCTTACGAGCAGTACTTC | TRBJ2-7 | TRBV15 | . | TRBD2
CASSASGVLDYEQYF | TGTGCCAGCAGCGCTTCGGGTGTATTGGACTACGAGCAGTACTTC | TRBJ2-7 | TRBV9 | . | .
CSASRAGGYEQYF | TGCAGTGCTAGCCGCGCGGGAGGTTACGAGCAGTACTTC | TRBJ2-7 | TRBV20-1 | few | TRBD2
CASSVDQGQNNEQFF | TGTGCCAGCAGCGTAGACCAGGGGCAAAACAATGAGCAGTTCTTC | TRBJ2-1 | TRBV9 | . | .
CASSLTHGRDTQYF | TGTGCCAGCAGCTTAACGCACGGCAGAGATACGCAGTATTTT | TRBJ2-3 | TRBV7-3 | many | .
CASSPMTDYEAFF | TGTGCCAGCAGTCCAATGACGGATTATGAAGCTTTCTTT | TRBJ1-1 | TRBV28 | many | .
CASNPIISDTYSNQPQHF | TGTGCCAGCAACCCCATAATCTCCGACACCTATAGCAATCAGCCCCAGCATTTT | TRBJ1-5 | TRBV6-2/TRBV6-3 | many | .
CASSESRDRGKAFF | TGCGCCAGCAGTGAGTCGAGGGACAGGGGGAAAGCTTTCTTT | TRBJ1-1 | TRBV10-1 | many | TRBD1
CASSYKMGSSGGPAFKNIQYF | TGTGCCAGCAGTTACAAGATGGGGTCTAGCGGGGGGCCAGCATTCAAAAACATTCAGTACTTC | TRBJ2-4 | TRBV6-8 | many | TRBD2
CASSPGTATYGRAFF | TGTGCCAGCAGCCCAGGGACAGCGACGTATGGGAGGGCTTTCTTT | TRBJ1-1 | TRBV7-4 | . | TRBD1
CASSLRGQGGTEAFF | TGTGCCAGCAGCTTAAGGGGGCAGGGGGGAACTGAAGCTTTCTTT | TRBJ1-1 | TRBV7-3 | many | TRBD1
CASSFLAGDGYTF | TGTGCCAGCAGCTTCCTCGCAGGGGATGGCTACACCTTC | TRBJ1-2 | TRBV11-2 | many | .
CASSPRLAGYEQYF | TGTGCCAGCAGTCCTAGACTAGCCGGCTACGAGCAGTACTTC | TRBJ2-7 | TRBV27 | few | TRBD2
CASSYAPVWSSVYNEQFF | TGTGCCAGCAGTTACGCCCCAGTATGGAGTTCAGTCTACAATGAGCAGTTCTTC | TRBJ2-1 | TRBV6-5 | . | .
CATSSLPPTWDSPLHF | TGTGCCACCAGCTCCCTGCCTCCGACTTGGGATTCACCCCTCCACTTT | TRBJ1-6 | TRBV15 | . | .
CASSLPQGSNSPLHF | TGTGCCAGCAGTTTGCCCCAGGGAAGCAATTCACCCCTCCACTTT | TRBJ1-6 | TRBV28 | few | .
CASIQGGRGPYNEQFF | TGTGCCAGCATCCAGGGGGGGCGGGGGCCCTACAATGAGCAGTTCTTC | TRBJ2-1 | TRBV7-9 | many | .
CASSLAWNEQFF | TGTGCCAGCAGCCTAGCATGGAATGAGCAGTTCTTC | TRBJ2-1 | TRBV7-2 | many | .
CASSSLAGTLDTQYF | TGTGCCAGCAGCTCCTTAGCGGGAACTTTGGATACGCAGTATTTT | TRBJ2-3 | TRBV7-2 | many | TRBD2
CASRKAGGGSKETQYF | TGTGCCAGCAGGAAGGCGGGAGGTGGGAGTAAAGAGACCCAGTACTTC | TRBJ2-5 | TRBV11-2 | . | TRBD2
CASSRPGHSNTEAFF | TGTGCCAGTAGTCGACCGGGACACTCGAACACTGAAGCTTTCTTT | TRBJ1-1 | TRBV19 | . | .
CASRPRSASSPLHF | TGTGCCAGCAGACCCAGGTCCGCCAGCTCACCCCTCCACTTT | TRBJ1-6 | TRBV28 | many | .
CASKEGSPGQGADTQYF | TGCGCCAGCAAAGAGGGATCACCGGGACAGGGTGCAGATACGCAGTATTTT | TRBJ2-3 | TRBV5-1 | . | TRBD1